This T cell receptor (beta chain) was obtained from a study of cytomegalovirus exposure and HLA in healthy donors (dated by TCRdb to the late 2010s). About the full investigation: An earlier analysis of several hundred of the donors reported 250 to 350 Gb of sequence data and around 110 million unique TCR beta sequences obtained from roughly 170 million T cells. Roughly 290 gigabases of sequencing data and roughly 80 million unique TCR sequences made up an early release that covered around 640 HLA-typed donors. Among the roughly 370 genotyped donors, 81% belonged to the genetic ancestry cluster associated with self-reported Caucasian donors. The study was designed to test whether signatures of past pathogen exposure could be identified by cataloging public T cell receptors. Using immunosequencing, the study profiled T cell repertoires from 550 to 750 subjects and related those repertoires to cytomegalovirus serostatus. Along with the roughly 610-subject first cohort, a separate validation cohort of over a hundred different subjects was used. The study combined high-throughput TCR immunosequencing, statistical association of individual TCRs with disease status, and machine learning to predict cytomegalovirus infection status. To study patterns of TCR occurrence, a later analysis re-analyzed previously published TCR beta repertoires from 650 to 750 donors and added high-resolution HLA genotyping. The later analysis used no new phenotypic data to find candidate immune exposures, relying instead on TCR beta sequences and their occurrence across donors. In an earlier analysis of more than 550 of the donors, high-throughput TCR beta sequencing was used to judge whether each TCR beta V gene segment behaved as functional or pseudogenic. Donor age, sex, ethnicity and CMV serostatus were compiled alongside the repertoire data. A later genetic analysis used genome-wide SNP genotypes for about 60% of the roughly 700 donors, treating that subset as a discovery cohort. Every discovery cohort repertoire had been produced on one sequencing platform. Class I and class II HLA loci were covered by the typing at four-digit resolution. The number of typed donors differed by locus: about 620-630 for A, B, C, DRB1 and DQB1; 522 for DQA1; around 610 for DPA1; and about 450 for DPB1. A handful of DR-DQ haplotypes were handled as single units for association and clustering because linkage in the cohort was strong. Among around 400 genotyped donors of the cohort, an average of about 240,000 unique TCR beta nucleotide sequences were sequenced per donor, roughly a sixth of them non-productive. Results the study describes overall, beyond this receptor: In a later analysis, 16,951 TCR beta sequences were associated with specific HLA alleles at a false discovery rate of 0.05. A few of the identified cytomegalovirus-associated TCR beta chains were confirmed in vitro to be specific for cytomegalovirus antigens. Immune exposure information for the cohort was limited to CMV serostatus. Assigning TCR associations to individual alleles was difficult when HLA alleles, especially DR and DQ, strongly co-occurred. In the study, 150 to 200 TCR beta chains were listed as associated with cytomegalovirus. Linkage disequilibrium might explain the correlated functional status among segregating V segments, but an unknown experimental factor could not be excluded. According to a later analysis, most CMV-associated TCR beta chains appeared to be HLA-restricted, and the HLA associations seemed to be driven largely by CMV exposure. In a later analysis, TCR association rates were found to vary across HLA loci, with the most associated TCRs seen for DRB1 alleles and the fewest for HLA-C alleles. Broadly in line with IMGT annotations, most TCR beta V segments showed up in productive rearrangements about 87% or about 30% of the time in an earlier analysis of roughly 590 of the donors. Compared with the roughly 720-donor mean, donors in an Asian-associated ancestry cluster had fewer N-insertions in productive TCRs, according to a later genetic analysis. Because counts were too low, roughly 16 rarely observed V segments, including chromosome 9 orphons, were left out of the earlier analysis of several hundred of the donors. In a later analysis, several top co-occurrence clusters were reported to appear linked to parvovirus B19, influenza, CMV and Epstein-Barr virus. The authors suggested that the approach could potentially be extended to other disease states and immunological phenotypes. A group of highly shared sequence variants was considered likely to be a technical artifact of the sequencing pipeline. A later analysis found that HLA-associated TCR beta chains were more clonally expanded and had lower generation probabilities than equally common non-associated chains. HLA typing was unavailable for some donors at each locus, so association tests used only the typed subset. A further reported finding was that TCR beta sequences accurately predicted the HLA-A and HLA-B alleles for most subjects in the first cohort. Only TCR beta chains were sequenced in this cohort, and the absence of alpha or paired-chain data limited detectable features. Most TCR sequences were seen in very few donors, while some public TCRs were found in many individuals. V-gene and J-gene trimming of TCR beta chains was associated with a missense DCLRE1C variant in a later genetic analysis, and the association was replicated in an independent cohort. Sequencing depth was assumed to be roughly uniform across donors in the presence/absence analyses, though that assumption may not hold. Some IMGT-functional V segments, including TRBV6-2 and TRBV6-3, could not be told apart with the 87-base-pair reads, so those segments were excluded. The classifier was reported to diagnose cytomegalovirus status with high specificity and sensitivity in both the original and validation cohorts.

The CDR3 contains 14 residues, cysteine and phenylalanine counted. Only the CDR3 part of the read is kept: 42 bases, read in frame from the first base. V and J lose 0 bases and 2 bases, and a span of 7 bases separates them. CDR1 and CDR2 (SGHDT, YYEEEE) derive from the germline V gene. This clone was counted only a few times. Its antigen specificity is not known. Per-base qualities were not stored, and no clone one base away is much larger. The library was produced with the immunoSEQ multiplex PCR assay. For the multiplex PCR, a mixture combining 60 forward primers for TCR Vbeta segments and 13 reverse primers for TCR Jbeta segments was used. Amplification of the CDR3 region of rearranged TCR beta genes was performed with a multiplex PCR assay on genomic DNA. The amplified TCR beta libraries were sequenced on the Illumina HiSeq System as 87-base-pair reads. For the original study's pipeline: A later analysis tallied around 82 million unique TCR beta chains across the 550 to 850 repertoires, and some 10 million of those chains were shared by two or more donors. To remove PCR and sequencing errors, raw reads were error-corrected and collapsed into unique sequences using a nearest-neighbor algorithm that merged closely related sequences. Alignment of CDR3 sequences to IMGT reference sequences was used to assign V, D and J gene segments. For a sequence to be retained, a match of at least six nucleotides to both a V gene segment and a J gene segment was required. A rearrangement was called productive if the CDR3 had no stop codons and remained in frame with V and J, and every other rearrangement was called non-productive. CDR3 was defined according to IMGT convention as the region running from the second conserved V-encoded cysteine to the conserved J-encoded phenylalanine. Sequences without an unambiguous match to a single V gene segment were excluded from the earlier analysis of approximately 560 of the donors. In an earlier analysis of approximately 550 of the donors, V segments were called functional above 56.7% productive rearrangements and were called segregating when the between-donor standard deviation exceeded 5%. A statistical classification framework was built to diagnose cytomegalovirus status from the catalog of TCR beta chain sequences. In a later analysis, V and J genes were assigned by comparing TCR nucleotide sequences against IMGT/GENE-DB human TR gene sequences. In a later analysis, CDR3 sequences and most-parsimonious VDJ recombination scenarios were assigned using the TCRdist pipeline. In a later analysis, each TCR beta chain was defined by its CDR3 amino acid sequence together with its V-gene family, and reads without a unique V-gene family were excluded. In a later analysis, 550 to 650 highly shared, low-generation-probability nucleotide sequences were removed to address suspected cross-contamination and a sequencing artifact. A later analysis calculated a clonal expansion index for each public chain from normalized within-repertoire ranks of inferred template counts. In a later analysis, generation probabilities were computed with a VDJ recombination model fitted to out-of-frame rearrangements, and the resulting probabilities were checked against IGoR. A later analysis scored TCR-TCR, TCR-HLA and TCR-CMV co-occurrence with hypergeometric tests, applying a repertoire-size bias correction to TCR pairs. False discovery rates were estimated in a later analysis by permuting HLA or CMV assignments 20 times. In a later analysis, co-occurring TCRs were grouped using DBSCAN, with TCRdist sequence similarity added in when clustering inside HLA-allele-positive subsets. Repertoires with fewer than 30,000 or more than 120,000 public chains, plus five repertoires with anomalous nucleotide sharing, were excluded from co-occurrence clustering. Imported from immuneACCESS, the table was reduced by TCRdb to in-frame sequences with V and J called. These copies leave out some clones; in studies compared against another copy, an unresolved V gene accounts for under half, and the cause of the remainder is not known. Clone size and V and J calls were adopted from that table, with D and trimming inferred from the DNA. Here the sample has around 110,000 clones; over 65% occur a single time. The ten largest make up more than 6.5% of the sample.

The cohort consisted of some 670 healthy bone marrow donors. At the time of sampling, every cohort member was nominally healthy, though immune exposures that went unrecorded were likely present. The donor tested CMV seropositive, placing the donor among the approximately 290 seropositive members of the cohort. A peripheral blood sample was collected from each donor, and TCR beta sequencing was performed on peripheral blood mononuclear cells. Genomic DNA was extracted from the blood cell samples with the Qiagen DNeasy Blood Extraction Kit. The sample taken for sequencing was PBMCs. This TCR came from a middle-aged woman in good health and CMV-seropositive. The chain joins TRBV5-6 to TRBJ2-3, with no confident D gene call. CDR3 region: CASSLGHLTDTQYF. The bases are TGTGCCAGCAGCTTGGGGCACCTCACAGATACGCAGTATTTT.